One and the same sample provided the 9 T cell receptor beta chains below, sequenced in a study of neurological immune-mediated disorders. TCRdb re-called the 5' RACE reads through MiXCR, storing one row per CDR3 protein. The table lists tens of thousands of distinct CDR3 sequences, 3.9% of them singletons. Input material: PBMCs. All receptors come from a man aged 25-40 years with multiple sclerosis.

This clonotype was found many times. The chain's CDR3 is CASSEAGGIADTQYF. CDR3 sequence (DNA): TGTGCCAGCAGTGAAGCAGGGGGTATCGCAGATACGCAGTATTTT. V is TRBV6-1 and J is TRBJ2-3, with a weak D call TRBD1 (6 bases). Germline loops: CDR1 MNHNS, CDR2 SASEGT. V dropped 0 bases and J dropped 4 bases, with 11 bases sitting between them. CDR3 length: 15 amino acids.

This clonotype has a count of ten or more. V gene TRBV14 combines with J gene TRBJ1-2; 11 nucleotides align to TRBD1. Germline V gene data show CDR1 as SGHDN and CDR2 as FVKESK. V lost 1 base to trimming and J lost 6 bases; unmatched junction nucleotides: 7. This CDR3 has 16 amino acids. DNA of the CDR3: TGTGCCAGCAGCCAAGGAAGGACAGGGGGCCGAGATGGCTACACCTTC. Its protein product is CASSQGRTGGRDGYTF.

There are many counts of this clonotype. The gene calls are TRBV29-1 and TRBJ2-1; perhaps TRBD2 as D (5 bases). The germline V and J ends were trimmed by 6 bases and 6 bases, with 9 bases remaining between them. Germline V gene data show CDR1 as SQVTM and CDR2 as ANQGSEA. The CDR3 covers 11 residues. The CDR3 DNA is TGCAGCGTGAAGAGGGCCAATGAGCAGTTCTTC. Its protein is CSVKRANEQFF.

This clonotype has at least ten counts. The gene calls are TRBV4-1 and TRBJ2-2, with 10 bases that match TRBD2. V was clipped by 4 bases and J by 4 bases; unmatched bases: 9. The CDR3 runs to 17 residues. CDR1 and CDR2 (germline): MGHRA, YSYEKL. As DNA, the CDR3 is TGCGCCAGCAGCCCCGCCGGAGCGGGGGGGTTCACCGGGGAGCTGTTTTTT. Amino acids: CASSPAGAGGFTGELFF.

This clonotype has ten or more counts. The chain employs TRBV19 and TRBJ1-6, with 9 positions matching TRBD1. The CDR3 has 15 residues. J was trimmed by 11 bases and V by 7 bases; bases with no gene match: 12. Germline V CDR1 and CDR2: LNHDA, SQIVND (reference sequence). In nucleotides, the CDR3 is TGTGCCAGTACCTACTCGGTACAGGGGGCTGCACCCCTCCACTTT. Translated, it gives CASTYSVQGAAPLHF.

This clonotype was recorded at least ten times. J is TRBJ2-2 and V is TRBV5-4; the D gene could be TRBD1 or TRBD2 (5 bases each). V lost 1 base, J lost 0 bases, and 7 bases lay in between. The CDR3 contains 15 residues. Germline CDR1 is SGHNT and CDR2 is YYREEE (reference sequence). The CDR3 sequence: CASSLLGANTGELFF. CDR3 DNA sequence: TGTGCCAGCAGCTTGTTGGGGGCGAACACCGGGGAGCTGTTTTTT.

At least ten counts were recorded for this clonotype. The chain joins TRBV24-1 to TRBJ2-3; D is possibly TRBD2 (6 bases). Trimming cost V 7 bases and J 0 bases, with 16 bases left between them. The CDR3 contains 16 residues. CDR1 KGHDR and CDR2 SFDVKD come from the germline V gene. The CDR3 region is CATSLGGEGSTDTQYF. The CDR3 DNA reads TGTGCCACCAGCCTTGGCGGGGAAGGTAGCACAGATACGCAGTATTTT.

This clonotype was picked up many times. J is TRBJ1-6 and V is TRBV7-2, with TRBD1 matching over 10 bases. This CDR3 comprises 14 residues. Germline assignment: CDR1 SGHTA and CDR2 FQGNSA. V was pared by 5 bases and J by 13 bases, with 8 bases of the junction left unmatched. CDR3 bases: TGTGCCAGCAGCGTGACAGGGGGCATTTCGCCCCTCCACTTT. It codes for CASSVTGGISPLHF.

This clonotype turned up a few times. This sequence joins TRBV6-5 and TRBJ2-2; no clear D. The V end was cut by 5 bases, the J end by 0 bases, with 7 bases between. The CDR3 sequence is 14 residues long. Looked up from germline, CDR1 is MNHEY and CDR2 is SVGAGI. The chain's CDR3 is CASSDETNTGELFF. The CDR3 DNA reads TGTGCCAGCAGTGACGAGACGAACACCGGGGAGCTGTTTTTT.